This T cell receptor (beta chain) was documented in a study of Ad26.COV2.S vaccination and SARS-CoV-2 variants. Whole-study findings and limits: Measures of TCR breadth and depth may have fallen short of total T cell responses.

This CDR3 spans 14 amino acids. V was trimmed by 0 bases and J by 2 bases, leaving 8 bases between them. Germline V lookup: CDR1 LGHNA, CDR2 YNFKEQ. Concerning this clone: The antigen is not known.

Profiling relied on immunoSEQ multiplex PCR, and the TCRdb table lists in-frame clones only, not all of them. The sample gives around 94,000 clones, around 82% of which show up once; roughly a sixth is in the top ten. The genes are TRBV4-2 and TRBJ2-7; D call uncertain. The TCR sequence derives from a human donor who had recovered from COVID-19. The sequencing used peripheral blood, collected after recovery from COVID-19. CDR3 coding DNA: TGTGCCAGCAGCCAAGAAGTCAGTCCCTACGAGCAGTACTTC. Protein: CASSQEVSPYEQYF.